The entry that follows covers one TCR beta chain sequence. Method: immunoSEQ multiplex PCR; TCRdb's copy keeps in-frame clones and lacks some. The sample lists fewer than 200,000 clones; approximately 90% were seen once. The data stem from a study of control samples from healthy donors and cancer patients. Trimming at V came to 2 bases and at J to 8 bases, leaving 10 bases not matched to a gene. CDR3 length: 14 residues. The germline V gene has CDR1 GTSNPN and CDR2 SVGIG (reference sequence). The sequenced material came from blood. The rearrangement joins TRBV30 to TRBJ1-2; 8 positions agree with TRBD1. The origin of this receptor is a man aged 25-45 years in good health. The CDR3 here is CAWSLNRGLQGYTF. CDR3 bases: TGTGCCTGGAGTCTTAACAGGGGGTTGCAGGGCTACACCTTC.